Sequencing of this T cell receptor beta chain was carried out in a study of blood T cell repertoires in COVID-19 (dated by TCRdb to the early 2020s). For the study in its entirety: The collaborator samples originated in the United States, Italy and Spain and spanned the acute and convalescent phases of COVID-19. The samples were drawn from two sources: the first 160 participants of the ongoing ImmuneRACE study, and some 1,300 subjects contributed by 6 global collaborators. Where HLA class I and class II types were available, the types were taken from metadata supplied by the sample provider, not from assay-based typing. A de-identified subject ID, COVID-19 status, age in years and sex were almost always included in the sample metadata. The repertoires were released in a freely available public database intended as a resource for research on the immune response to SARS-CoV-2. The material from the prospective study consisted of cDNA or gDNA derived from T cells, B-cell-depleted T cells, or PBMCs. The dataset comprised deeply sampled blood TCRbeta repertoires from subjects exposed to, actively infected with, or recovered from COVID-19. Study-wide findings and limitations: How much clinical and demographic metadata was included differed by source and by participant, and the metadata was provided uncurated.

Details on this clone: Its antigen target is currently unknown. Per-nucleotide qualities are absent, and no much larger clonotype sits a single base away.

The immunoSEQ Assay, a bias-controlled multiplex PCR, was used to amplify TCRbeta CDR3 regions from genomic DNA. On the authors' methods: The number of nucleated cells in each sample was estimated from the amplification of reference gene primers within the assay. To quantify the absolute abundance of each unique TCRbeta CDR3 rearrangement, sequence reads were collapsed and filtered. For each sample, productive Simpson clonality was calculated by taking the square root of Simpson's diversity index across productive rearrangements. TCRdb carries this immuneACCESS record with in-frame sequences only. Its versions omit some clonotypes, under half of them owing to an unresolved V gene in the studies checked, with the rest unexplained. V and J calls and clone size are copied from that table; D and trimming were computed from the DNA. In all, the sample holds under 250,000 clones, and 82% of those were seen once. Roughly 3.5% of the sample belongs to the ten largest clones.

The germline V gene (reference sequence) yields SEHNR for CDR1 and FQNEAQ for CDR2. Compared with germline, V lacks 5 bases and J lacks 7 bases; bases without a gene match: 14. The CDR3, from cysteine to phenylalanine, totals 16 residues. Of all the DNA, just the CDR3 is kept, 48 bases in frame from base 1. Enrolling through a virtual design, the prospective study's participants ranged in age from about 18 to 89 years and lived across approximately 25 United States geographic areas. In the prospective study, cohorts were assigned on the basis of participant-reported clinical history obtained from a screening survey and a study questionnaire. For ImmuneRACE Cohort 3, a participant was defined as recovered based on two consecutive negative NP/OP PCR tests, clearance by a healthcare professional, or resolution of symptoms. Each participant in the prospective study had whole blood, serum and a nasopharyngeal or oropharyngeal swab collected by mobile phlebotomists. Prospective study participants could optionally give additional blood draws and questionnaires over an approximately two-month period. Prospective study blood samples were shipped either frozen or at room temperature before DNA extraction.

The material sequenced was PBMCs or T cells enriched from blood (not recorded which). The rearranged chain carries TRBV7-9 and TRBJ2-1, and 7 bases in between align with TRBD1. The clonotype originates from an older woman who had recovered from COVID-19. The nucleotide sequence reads TGTGCCAGCAGCCCGCCGGGACAGAGTTCCTTGAATGAGCAGTTCTTC. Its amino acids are CASSPPGQSSLNEQFF.